These 8 T cell receptor beta chains came from one sample sequenced in a study of T cell repertoires in cytomegalovirus infection. A single record per CDR3 protein comes from TCRdb applying MiXCR to the reads. The table has 80,000 to 130,000 distinct CDR3 sequences, roughly a quarter seen once. The sample taken for sequencing was CD8+ T cells from PBMCs. The receptors come from a human donor in good health (CMV status not recorded). Some clones in this sample may be carry-over from other donors' samples.

This chain connects TRBV20-1 to TRBJ2-7; D might be TRBD2 (5 bases). Per germline, CDR1 DFQATT and CDR2 SNEGSKA (reference sequence). V lost 5 bases and J 2 bases, leaving 16 bases between the germline ends. This CDR3 comprises 14 residues. CDR3 bases: TGCAGTGCTGACCCGGTTAGCGTAACCTACGAGCAGTACTTC. It yields the protein CSADPVSVTYEQYF.

The V and J genes are TRBV27 and TRBJ2-5; 8 positions agree with TRBD1. Unmatched junction bases numbered 10, after V lost 5 bases and J lost 8 bases. Looked up from germline, CDR1 is MNHEY and CDR2 is SMNVEV (reference sequence). The CDR3 loop spans 14 amino acids. DNA for the CDR3: TGTGCCAGCAGTGTAGGACAGGGTGGAGTTACCCAGTACTTC. Its translation: CASSVGQGGVTQYF.

The count of this clonotype is one. The chain carries TRBV11-2 and TRBJ2-1; D gene ambiguous. From germline, CDR1 is SGHAT and CDR2 FQNNGV. CDR3 length: 12 residues. V gave up 5 bases and J gave up 8 bases, with 10 bases separating them. The CDR3 reads CASSPLWDEQFF. CDR3 nucleotide sequence: TGTGCCAGCAGCCCCCTGTGGGATGAGCAGTTCTTC.

The rearrangement links TRBV7-9 to TRBJ1-1; weak D call: TRBD1 (5 bases). The germline V gene has CDR1 SEHNR and CDR2 FQNEAQ (reference sequence). With 8 bases removed from V and 1 base from J, the gap between germline ends came to 8 bases. This CDR3 spans 12 amino acids. The DNA of the CDR3 is TGTGCCAGCTGCGGGGCGAACACTGAAGCTTTCTTT. This gives the protein CASCGANTEAFF.

This clonotype was counted ten times or more. The chain links TRBV19 to TRBJ2-4; the D gene is possibly TRBD1 (6 bases). The CDR3 has 14 amino acids. Germline loops: CDR1 LNHDA, CDR2 SQIVND (reference sequence). This chain's CDR3 is CASSSSGVKNIQYF. The CDR3 nucleotides are TGTGCTAGTTCCTCTTCAGGGGTCAAAAACATTCAGTACTTC.

This clonotype is a singleton in its sample. This chain uses TRBV10-3 with TRBJ2-7; 7 bases agree with TRBD2. CDR3 size: 16 residues. Germline V gene data show CDR1 as ENHRY and CDR2 as SYGVKD. The junction had 11 bases not matched to a gene; V was cut back by 4 bases and J by 2 bases. The CDR3 DNA reads TGTGCCATCAGTGCCTCGACTAGCAGGAAACCCTACGAGCAGTACTTC. Translating it yields CAISASTSRKPYEQYF.

The table lists this clonotype with a few counts. This chain uses TRBV7-9 with TRBJ2-7; TRBD1 matches at 10 bases. The junction had 10 bases not matched to a gene; V was cut back by 5 bases and J by 9 bases. Germline assignment: CDR1 SEHNR and CDR2 FQNEAQ (reference sequence). CDR3 length: 14 residues. CDR3 residues: CASSPRDRGVVQYF. CDR3 DNA: TGTGCCAGCAGCCCACGGGACAGGGGTGTGGTGCAGTACTTC. Using reference TRBV7-9 and TRBJ2-7 for the parts outside the CDR3, the full variable domain is DTGVSQNPRHKITKRGQNVTFRCDPISEHNRLYWYRQTLGQGPEFLTYFQNEAQLEKSRLLSDRFSAERPKGSFSTLEIQRTEQGDSAMYLCASSPRDRGVVQYFGPGTRLTVT.

This chain connects TRBV27 to TRBJ1-1, with a tentative D call TRBD1 (5 bases). Germline V lookup: CDR1 MNHEY, CDR2 SMNVEV (reference sequence). The CDR3 has 17 amino acids. Trimming removed 5 bases at V and 2 bases at J, with 21 bases between. The CDR3 sequence is CASSPLVLQDPNTEAFF. The CDR3 region has the DNA TGTGCCAGCAGTCCCCTTGTACTACAGGACCCAAACACTGAAGCTTTCTTT.